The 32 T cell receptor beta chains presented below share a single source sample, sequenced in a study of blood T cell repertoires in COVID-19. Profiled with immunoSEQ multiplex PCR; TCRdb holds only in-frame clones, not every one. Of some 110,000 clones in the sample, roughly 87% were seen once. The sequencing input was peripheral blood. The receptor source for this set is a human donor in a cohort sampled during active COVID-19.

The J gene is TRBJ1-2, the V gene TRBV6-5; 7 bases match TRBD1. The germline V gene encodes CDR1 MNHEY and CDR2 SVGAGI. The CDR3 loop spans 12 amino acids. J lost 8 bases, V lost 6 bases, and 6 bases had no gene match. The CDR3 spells CASSKTGQGYTF. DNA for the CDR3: TGTGCCAGCAGCAAGACAGGGCAAGGCTACACCTTC.

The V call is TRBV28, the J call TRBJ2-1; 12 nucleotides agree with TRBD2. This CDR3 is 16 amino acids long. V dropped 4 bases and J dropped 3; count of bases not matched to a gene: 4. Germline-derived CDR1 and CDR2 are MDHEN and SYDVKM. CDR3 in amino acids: CASSSAGLAGYNEQFF. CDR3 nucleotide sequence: TGTGCCAGCAGTTCTGCGGGACTAGCGGGCTACAATGAGCAGTTCTTC.

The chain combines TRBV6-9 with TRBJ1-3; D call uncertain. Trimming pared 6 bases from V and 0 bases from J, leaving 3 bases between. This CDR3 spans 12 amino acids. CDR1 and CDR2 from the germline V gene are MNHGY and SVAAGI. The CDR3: CASSLSGNTIYF. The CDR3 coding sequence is TGTGCCAGCAGCCTCTCTGGAAACACCATATATTTT.

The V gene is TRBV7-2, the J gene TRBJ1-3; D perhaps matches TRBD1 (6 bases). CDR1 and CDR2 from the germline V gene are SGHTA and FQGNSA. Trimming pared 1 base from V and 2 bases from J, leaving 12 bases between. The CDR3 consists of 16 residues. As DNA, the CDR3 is TGTGCCAGCAGCTTAGACACGACAGGTCCTGGAAACACCATATATTTT. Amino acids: CASSLDTTGPGNTIYF.

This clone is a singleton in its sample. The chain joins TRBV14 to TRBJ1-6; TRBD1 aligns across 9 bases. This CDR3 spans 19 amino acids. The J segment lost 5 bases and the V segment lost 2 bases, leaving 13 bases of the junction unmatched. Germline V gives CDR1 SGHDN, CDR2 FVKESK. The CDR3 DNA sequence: TGTGCCAGCAGCCAATACCGAGGACAGGGGAGGCGGGATAATTCACCCCTCCACTTT. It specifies CASSQYRGQGRRDNSPLHF.

In nucleotides, the CDR3 is TGTGCCAGCAGTGATGCGGGACAGGGGTTCTCCTACGAGCAGTACTTC. Protein: CASSDAGQGFSYEQYF. This chain links TRBV6-1 with TRBJ2-7, with 10 bases fitting TRBD1. Germline V gene sequence: CDR1 MNHNS, CDR2 SASEGT. J was trimmed by 0 bases and V by 3 bases; bases with no gene match: 5. This CDR3 region has 16 residues.

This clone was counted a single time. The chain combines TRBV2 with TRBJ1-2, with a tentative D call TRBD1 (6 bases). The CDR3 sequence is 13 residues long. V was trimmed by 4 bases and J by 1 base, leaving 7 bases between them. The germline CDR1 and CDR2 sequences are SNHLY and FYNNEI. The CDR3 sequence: CASSVDSNYGYTF. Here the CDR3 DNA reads TGTGCCAGCAGTGTGGACAGTAACTATGGCTACACCTTC.

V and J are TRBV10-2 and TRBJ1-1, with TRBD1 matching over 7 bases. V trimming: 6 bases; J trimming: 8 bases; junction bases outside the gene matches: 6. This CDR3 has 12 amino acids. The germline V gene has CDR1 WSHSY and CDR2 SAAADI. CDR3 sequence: CASRQGTAEAFF. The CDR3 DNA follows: TGCGCCAGCAGGCAAGGGACAGCCGAAGCTTTCTTT.

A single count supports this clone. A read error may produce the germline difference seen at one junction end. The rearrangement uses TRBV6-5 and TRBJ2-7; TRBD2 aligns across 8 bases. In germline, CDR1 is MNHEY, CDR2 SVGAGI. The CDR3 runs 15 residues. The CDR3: CASCYGRAGTYEQYF. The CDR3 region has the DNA TGTGCCAGCTGTTACGGGAGGGCGGGGACCTACGAGCAGTACTTC.

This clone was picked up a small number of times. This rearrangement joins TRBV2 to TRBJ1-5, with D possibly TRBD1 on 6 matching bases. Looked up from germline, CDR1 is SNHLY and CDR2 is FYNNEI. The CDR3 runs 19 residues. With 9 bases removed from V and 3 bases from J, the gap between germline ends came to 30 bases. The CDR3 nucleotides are TGTGCCAGTTCCCTCCCCCAATACGACAGGTTCTCTACCAATCAGCCCCAGCATTTT. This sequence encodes CASSLPQYDRFSTNQPQHF.

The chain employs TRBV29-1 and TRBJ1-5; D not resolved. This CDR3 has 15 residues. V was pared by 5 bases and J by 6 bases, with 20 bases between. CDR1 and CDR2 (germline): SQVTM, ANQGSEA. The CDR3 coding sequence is TGCAGCGTTAGTTACGCGACCGGGGTTGGTCAGCCCCAGCATTTT. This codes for CSVSYATGVGQPQHF. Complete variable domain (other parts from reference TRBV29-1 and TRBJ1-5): SAVISQKPSRDICQRGTSLTIQCQVDSQVTMMFWYRQQPGQSLTLIATANQGSEATYESGFVIDKFPISRPNLTFSTLTVSNMSPEDSSIYLCSVSYATGVGQPQHFGDGTRLSIL.

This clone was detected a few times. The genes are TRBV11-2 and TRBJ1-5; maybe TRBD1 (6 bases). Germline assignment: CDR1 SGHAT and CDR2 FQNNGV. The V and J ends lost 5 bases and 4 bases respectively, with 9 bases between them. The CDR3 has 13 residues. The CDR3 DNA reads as TGTGCCAGCAGCCAACAGGGAAATCAGCCCCAGCATTTT. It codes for CASSQQGNQPQHF.

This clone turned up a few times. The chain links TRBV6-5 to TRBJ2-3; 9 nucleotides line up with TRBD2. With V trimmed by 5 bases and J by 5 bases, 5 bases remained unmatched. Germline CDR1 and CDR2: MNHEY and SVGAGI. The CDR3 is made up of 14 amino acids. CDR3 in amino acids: CASSMGLAGDTQYF. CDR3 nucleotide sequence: TGTGCCAGCAGTATGGGACTAGCTGGAGATACGCAGTATTTT.

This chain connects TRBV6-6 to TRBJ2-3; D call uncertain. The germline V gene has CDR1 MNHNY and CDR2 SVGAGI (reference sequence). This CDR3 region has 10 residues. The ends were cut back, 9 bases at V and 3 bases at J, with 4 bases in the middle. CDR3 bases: TGTGCCAGTAAAACAGATACGCAGTATTTT. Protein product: CASKTDTQYF.

Here the CDR3 reads CASSMGDDRAREAFF. CDR3 DNA: TGTGCCAGTAGTATGGGGGACGACAGGGCACGTGAAGCTTTCTTT. This sequence joins TRBV19 and TRBJ1-1; 7 nucleotides line up with TRBD1. Germline CDR1 and CDR2: LNHDA and SQIVND (reference sequence). The CDR3 runs to 15 residues. V was clipped by 3 bases and J by 7 bases; unmatched bases: 11.

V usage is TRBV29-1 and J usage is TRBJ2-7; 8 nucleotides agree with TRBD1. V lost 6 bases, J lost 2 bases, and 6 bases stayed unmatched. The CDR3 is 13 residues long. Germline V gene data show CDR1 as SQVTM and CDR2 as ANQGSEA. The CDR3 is CSVRTGWTYEQYF. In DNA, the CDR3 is TGCAGCGTGAGGACAGGGTGGACCTACGAGCAGTACTTC.

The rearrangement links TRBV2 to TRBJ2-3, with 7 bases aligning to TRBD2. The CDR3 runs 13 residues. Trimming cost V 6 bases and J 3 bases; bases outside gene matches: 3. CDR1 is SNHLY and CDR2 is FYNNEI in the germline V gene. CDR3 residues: CASRRRGTDTQYF. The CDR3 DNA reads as TGTGCCAGCAGGAGGCGGGGGACAGATACGCAGTATTTT. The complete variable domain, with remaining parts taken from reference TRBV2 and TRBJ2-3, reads EPEVTQTPSHQVTQMGQEVILRCVPISNHLYFYWYRQILGQKVEFLVSFYNNEISEKSEIFDDQFSVERPDGSNFTLKIRSTKLEDSAMYFCASRRRGTDTQYFGPGTRLTVL.

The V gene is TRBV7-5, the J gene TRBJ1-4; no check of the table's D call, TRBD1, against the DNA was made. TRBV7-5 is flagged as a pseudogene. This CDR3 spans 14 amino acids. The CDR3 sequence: CVRSFRTGGEKLFF. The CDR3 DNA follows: TGTGTCAGAAGCTTTAGGACAGGGGGAGAAAAACTGTTTTTT.

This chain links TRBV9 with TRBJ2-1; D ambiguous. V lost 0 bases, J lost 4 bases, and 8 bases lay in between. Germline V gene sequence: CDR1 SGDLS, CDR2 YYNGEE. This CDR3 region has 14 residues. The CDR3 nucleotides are TGTGCCAGCAGCGTAGGAGGCGGATACAATGAGCAGTTCTTC. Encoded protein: CASSVGGGYNEQFF.

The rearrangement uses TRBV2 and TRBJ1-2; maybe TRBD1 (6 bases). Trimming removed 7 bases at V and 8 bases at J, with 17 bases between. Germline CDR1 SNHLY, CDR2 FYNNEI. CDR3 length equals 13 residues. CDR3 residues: CASTSRQDMGYTF. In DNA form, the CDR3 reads TGTGCCAGCACCTCGCGACAGGATATGGGCTACACCTTC.

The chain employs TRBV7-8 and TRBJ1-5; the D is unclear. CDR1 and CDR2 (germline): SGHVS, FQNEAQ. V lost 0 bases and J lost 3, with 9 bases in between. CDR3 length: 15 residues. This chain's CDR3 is CASSLARVYNQPQHF. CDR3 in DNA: TGTGCCAGCAGCTTAGCTCGGGTGTACAATCAGCCCCAGCATTTT.

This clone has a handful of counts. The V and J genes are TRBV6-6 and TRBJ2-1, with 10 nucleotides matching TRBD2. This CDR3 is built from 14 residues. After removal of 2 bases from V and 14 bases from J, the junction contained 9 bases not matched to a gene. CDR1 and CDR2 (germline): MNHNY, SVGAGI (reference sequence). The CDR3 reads CASSYGLAGGQEFF. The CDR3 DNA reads TGTGCCAGCAGTTACGGGTTAGCGGGAGGCCAGGAGTTCTTC.

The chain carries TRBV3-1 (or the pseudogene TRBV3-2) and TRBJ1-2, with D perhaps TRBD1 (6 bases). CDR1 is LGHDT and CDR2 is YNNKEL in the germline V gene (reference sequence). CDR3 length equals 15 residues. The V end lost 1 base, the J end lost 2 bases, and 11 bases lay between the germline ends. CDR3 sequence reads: CASSQGRGGNYGYTF. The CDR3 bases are TGTGCCAGCAGCCAAGGAAGGGGGGGGAACTATGGCTACACCTTC.

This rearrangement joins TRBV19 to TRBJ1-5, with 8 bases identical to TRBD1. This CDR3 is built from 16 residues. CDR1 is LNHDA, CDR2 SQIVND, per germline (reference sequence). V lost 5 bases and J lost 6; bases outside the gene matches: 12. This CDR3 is CASSFWAGTGSQPQHF. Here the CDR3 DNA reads TGTGCCAGTAGTTTTTGGGCCGGGACAGGCAGTCAGCCCCAGCATTTT. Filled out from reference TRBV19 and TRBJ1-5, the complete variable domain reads DGGITQSPKYLFRKEGQNVTLSCEQNLNHDAMYWYRQDPGQGLRLIYYSQIVNDFQKGDIAEGYSVSREKKESFPLTVTSAQKNPTAFYLCASSFWAGTGSQPQHFGDGTRLSIL.

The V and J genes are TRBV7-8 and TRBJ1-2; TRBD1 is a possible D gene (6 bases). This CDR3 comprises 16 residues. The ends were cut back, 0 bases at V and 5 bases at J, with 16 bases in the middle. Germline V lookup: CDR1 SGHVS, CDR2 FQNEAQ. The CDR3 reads CASSLAQTGRGYGYTF. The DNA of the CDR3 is TGTGCCAGCAGCTTAGCGCAAACAGGGCGGGGGTATGGCTACACCTTC.

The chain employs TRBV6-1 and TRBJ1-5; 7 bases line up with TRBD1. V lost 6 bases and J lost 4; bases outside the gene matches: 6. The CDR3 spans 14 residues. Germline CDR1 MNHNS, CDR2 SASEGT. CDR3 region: CASSKGQLNQPQHF. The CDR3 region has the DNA TGTGCCAGCAGCAAGGGACAGCTTAATCAGCCCCAGCATTTT.

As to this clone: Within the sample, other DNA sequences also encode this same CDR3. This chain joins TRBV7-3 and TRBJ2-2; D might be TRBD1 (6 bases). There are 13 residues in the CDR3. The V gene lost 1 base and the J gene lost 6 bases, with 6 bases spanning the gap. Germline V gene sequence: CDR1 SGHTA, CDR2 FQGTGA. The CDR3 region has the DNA TGTGCCAGCAGCTTAAGGGGGCCCGGGGAGCTGTTTTTT. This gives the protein CASSLRGPGELFF.

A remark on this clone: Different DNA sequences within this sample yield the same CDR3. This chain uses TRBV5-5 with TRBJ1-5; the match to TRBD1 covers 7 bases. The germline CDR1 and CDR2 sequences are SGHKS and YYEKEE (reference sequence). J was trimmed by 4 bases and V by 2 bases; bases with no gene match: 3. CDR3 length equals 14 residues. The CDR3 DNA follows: TGTGCCAGCAGCTTAGGACAGGTGAATCAGCCCCAGCATTTT. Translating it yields CASSLGQVNQPQHF.

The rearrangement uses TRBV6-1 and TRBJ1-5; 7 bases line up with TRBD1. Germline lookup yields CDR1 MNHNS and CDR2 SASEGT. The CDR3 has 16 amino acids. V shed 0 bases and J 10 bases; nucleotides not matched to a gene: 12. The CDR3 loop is CASSEATDREIDPQHF. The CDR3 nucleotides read TGTGCCAGCAGTGAAGCTACAGACAGGGAGATCGACCCCCAGCATTTT.

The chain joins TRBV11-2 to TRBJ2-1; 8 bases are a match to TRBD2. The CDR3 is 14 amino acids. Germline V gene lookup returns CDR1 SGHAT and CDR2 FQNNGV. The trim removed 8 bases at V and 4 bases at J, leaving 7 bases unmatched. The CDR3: CASASGGQYNEQFF. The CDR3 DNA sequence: TGTGCCAGCGCCAGCGGGGGACAATACAATGAGCAGTTCTTC.

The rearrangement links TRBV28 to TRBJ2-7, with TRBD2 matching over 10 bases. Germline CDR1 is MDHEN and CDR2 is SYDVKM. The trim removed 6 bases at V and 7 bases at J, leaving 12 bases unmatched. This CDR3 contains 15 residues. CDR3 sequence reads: CASSRGTSVPGEQYF. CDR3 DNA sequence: TGTGCCAGCAGCCGAGGGACTAGCGTTCCGGGGGAGCAGTACTTC.

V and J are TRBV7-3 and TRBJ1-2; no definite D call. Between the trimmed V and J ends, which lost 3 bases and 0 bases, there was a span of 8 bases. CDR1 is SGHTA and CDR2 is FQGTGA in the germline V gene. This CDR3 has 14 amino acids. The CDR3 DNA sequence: TGTGCCAGCAGCTTCGGAGGCCCTAACTATGGCTACACCTTC. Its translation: CASSFGGPNYGYTF.